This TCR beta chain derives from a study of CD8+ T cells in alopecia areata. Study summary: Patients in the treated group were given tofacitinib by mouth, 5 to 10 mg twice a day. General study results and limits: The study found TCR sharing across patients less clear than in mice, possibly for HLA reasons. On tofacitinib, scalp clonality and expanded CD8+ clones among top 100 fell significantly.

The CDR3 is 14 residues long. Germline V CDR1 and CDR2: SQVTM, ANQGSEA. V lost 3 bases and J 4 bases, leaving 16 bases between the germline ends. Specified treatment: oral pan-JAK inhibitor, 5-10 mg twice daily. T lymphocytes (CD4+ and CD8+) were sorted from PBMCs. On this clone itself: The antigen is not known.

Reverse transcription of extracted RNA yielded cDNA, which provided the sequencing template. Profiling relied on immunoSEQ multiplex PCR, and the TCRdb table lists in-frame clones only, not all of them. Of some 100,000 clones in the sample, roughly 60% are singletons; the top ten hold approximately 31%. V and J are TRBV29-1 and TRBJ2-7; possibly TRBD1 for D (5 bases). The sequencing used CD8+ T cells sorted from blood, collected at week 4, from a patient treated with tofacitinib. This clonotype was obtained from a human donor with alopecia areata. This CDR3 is CSVDLGAATYEQYF. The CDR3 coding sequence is TGCAGCGTTGACCTAGGGGCAGCGACTTACGAGCAGTACTTC.